This T cell receptor beta chain was identified in a study of cytomegalovirus exposure and HLA in healthy donors. In the case of this clone: The antigen is not known. The same CDR3 also results from other DNA sequences found in this sample.

The study, taken as a whole, reports: Accurate HLA-A and HLA-B prediction from TCR beta sequences was reported for most subjects. Further analysis was carried out later, and it showed several of the most significant clusters appearing linked to common viral pathogens.

Germline CDR1 is SNHLY and CDR2 is FYNNEI. V shed 5 bases, J shed 2 bases, and the junction held 2 bases outside the gene matches. The CDR3 spans 13 residues. Both 60 Vbeta primers and 13 Jbeta primers went into the PCR. Libraries were prepared by immunoSEQ multiplex PCR; TCRdb keeps only in-frame clonotypes and omits some of them. Of about 160,000 clones in the sample, roughly four fifths are singletons; the top ten hold about 10%. The sequence came from a man between 50 and 59 years old in good health and CMV-seropositive. This chain links TRBV2 with TRBJ1-2; 7 bases align to TRBD1. Sequencing was carried out using PBMCs. This chain's CDR3 is CASSRDSNYGYTF. CDR3 sequence (DNA): TGTGCCAGCAGTAGGGACAGCAACTATGGCTACACCTTC.